The entry below gives a single T cell receptor beta chain sequence along with its context. What it binds is unknown. These data originate in a study of early T cells in non-severe SARS-CoV-2 infection. Study summary: With bulk RNA from unsorted whole blood as input, sequencing yielded unpaired chains.

Unique molecular identifiers tagged individual cDNA molecules. TCRdb re-derived calls from the 5' RACE reads in MiXCR, one entry per CDR3 protein. This sample has tens of thousands of distinct CDR3 sequences, with about an eighth found just once. Broader study findings: Matching with VDJdb favored anti-spike CD8 responses (missing private and CD4 specificities).

The CDR3 runs 13 residues. V shed 5 bases and J shed 3 bases, with 10 bases lying between them. Germline CDR1 and CDR2: SNHLY and FYNNEI. V is TRBV2 and J is TRBJ1-1, with unresolved D. The sequencing sample was made of whole blood. This TCR was sampled from an adult who was a healthcare worker with PCR-confirmed SARS-CoV-2 infection or an uninfected control (not recorded which). CDR3 bases: TGTGCCAGCAGTCCTACCTCTTACACTGAAGCTTTCTTT. As protein: CASSPTSYTEAFF.